Presented here are 21 T cell receptor beta chains from one specimen sequenced in a study of blood T cell repertoires in COVID-19. This table comes from immunoSEQ multiplex PCR, and its TCRdb copy is limited to in-frame clones, with some not included. Of about 380,000 clones in the sample, about four fifths were seen once. Input material: peripheral blood. Every receptor here comes from a human donor with acute or convalescent COVID-19. The donor label of this sample is uncertain.

This clone was recorded a few times. The rearrangement links TRBV28 to TRBJ2-7; TRBD1 agrees at 7 bases. Germline V lookup: CDR1 MDHEN, CDR2 SYDVKM. The trim removed 6 bases at V and 3 bases at J, leaving 5 bases unmatched. The CDR3 loop spans 13 amino acids. The CDR3 loop reads CASSRGQHYEQYF. In DNA form, the CDR3 reads TGTGCCAGCAGCCGGGGACAGCACTACGAGCAGTACTTC.

This clone was detected only a few times. The gene calls are TRBV5-1 and TRBJ1-1; the D gene is possibly TRBD1 (5 bases). This CDR3 region has 13 residues. V was shortened by 7 bases and J by 4 bases, with 14 bases between the two germline ends. CDR1 and CDR2 (germline): SGHRS, YFSETQ. The CDR3 DNA follows: TGCGCCAGCGGGGGGATAGGGAGCACTGAAGCTTTCTTT. Translating it yields CASGGIGSTEAFF.

The chain has TRBV4-2 and TRBJ1-1, with TRBD1 matching 8 bases. Germline lookup yields CDR1 LGHNA and CDR2 YNFKEQ. This CDR3 has 15 amino acids. The ends lost 5 bases at V and 1 base at J; junction bases unmatched: 6. The DNA for the CDR3 is TGTGCCAGCAGCAGCCGACAGGGGCCGAACACTGAAGCTTTCTTT. Translating it yields CASSSRQGPNTEAFF.

The chain recombines TRBV6-1 with TRBJ1-1; TRBD1 might be the D (6 bases). CDR1 and CDR2 (germline): MNHNS, SASEGT. Trimming removed 0 bases from V and 10 bases from J, with 18 bases in between. The CDR3 is made up of 15 amino acids. The CDR3, as DNA: TGTGCCAGCAGTGAAGCGCTGTGGGGTCAAGGGGGAGCTTTCTTT. Translating it yields CASSEALWGQGGAFF.

The chain has TRBV2 and TRBJ1-2; D unclear. The CDR3 has 15 residues. Between the trimmed V and J ends, which lost 5 bases and 8 bases, there was a span of 21 bases. The germline CDR1 and CDR2 sequences are SNHLY and FYNNEI. CDR3 protein: CASSTLAGSVGGYTF. DNA of the CDR3: TGTGCCAGCAGTACCCTCGCGGGTAGCGTTGGAGGCTACACCTTC.

In DNA form, the CDR3 reads TGTGCCAGCAGTTTAGGCCAGGGTACCACAGGGGAGACCCAGTACTTC. This encodes CASSLGQGTTGETQYF. The V call is TRBV28, the J call TRBJ2-5; tentative D call: TRBD1 (6 bases). The CDR3 sequence is 16 residues long. Germline CDR1 MDHEN, CDR2 SYDVKM. The ends were cut back, 2 bases at V and 5 bases at J, with 18 bases in the middle.

The chain carries TRBV5-4 and TRBJ2-5; D might be TRBD2 (5 bases). V was shortened by 4 bases and J by 5 bases, with 15 bases between the two germline ends. The CDR3 has 14 amino acids. Germline V gene sequence: CDR1 SGHNT, CDR2 YYREEE (reference sequence). CDR3 sequence reads: CASSVSSTPETQYF. As DNA, the CDR3 is TGTGCCAGCAGCGTATCTAGCACTCCGGAGACCCAGTACTTC.

This chain connects TRBV5-1 to TRBJ1-1; D is possibly TRBD1 (5 bases). Per germline, CDR1 SGHRS and CDR2 YFSETQ. V dropped 4 bases and J dropped 0 bases, with 19 bases sitting between them. The CDR3 contains 17 residues. The CDR3 DNA is TGCGCCAGCAGCGGGGGGGTATCGGGACCGCTGAACACTGAAGCTTTCTTT. It is translated as CASSGGVSGPLNTEAFF.

The rearrangement uses TRBV10-1 and TRBJ2-3; TRBD2 matches 9 bases. The CDR3 loop spans 17 amino acids. Germline V gene sequence: CDR1 WNHNN, CDR2 SYGVQD (reference sequence). Losses at the gene ends were 0 bases for V and 4 bases for J; bases not matched to a gene: 8. The CDR3 sequence: CASSESTLAGRADTQYF. The CDR3 coding sequence is TGCGCCAGCAGTGAGTCCACCCTAGCGGGAAGGGCAGATACGCAGTATTTT.

The V and J genes are TRBV18 and TRBJ2-3; possibly TRBD1 for D (6 bases). This CDR3 region has 18 residues. Trimming took off 1 base at V and 2 bases at J, with 19 bases between the two ends. Per the germline V gene, CDR1 is KGHSH and CDR2 is LQKENI. This CDR3 reads CASSPLDRGRGSTDTQYF. The CDR3 DNA sequence: TGTGCCAGCTCACCACTGGATCGGGGCAGGGGATCCACAGATACGCAGTATTTT.

The chain carries TRBV7-2 and TRBJ1-1; TRBD1 matches at 8 bases. V lost 0 bases to trimming and J lost 5 bases; unmatched junction nucleotides: 8. Germline loops: CDR1 SGHTA, CDR2 FQGNSA. CDR3 length: 16 residues. CDR3 bases: TGTGCCAGCAGCTTAGCGGCGCAGGGGGCCGGAACTGAAGCTTTCTTT. Translating it yields CASSLAAQGAGTEAFF.

The chain couples TRBV11-2 to TRBJ1-1, with D maybe TRBD1 (5 bases). V lost 0 bases and J lost 1, with 9 bases in between. Germline values: CDR1 SGHAT, CDR2 FQNNGV. CDR3 length: 15 residues. This chain's CDR3 is CASSLDRTPNTEAFF. The CDR3 DNA sequence: TGTGCCAGCAGCTTAGATAGGACACCGAACACTGAAGCTTTCTTT.

The chain uses TRBV2 and TRBJ1-4; tentative D call: TRBD1 (5 bases). Germline CDR1 SNHLY, CDR2 FYNNEI. V lost 6 bases to trimming and J lost 7 bases, with 15 bases between them. The CDR3 is 14 amino acids. The DNA of the CDR3 is TGTGCCAGCAGCACCAGGGTGGGTTTTGAAAAACTGTTTTTT. Its translation is CASSTRVGFEKLFF. Based on the CDR3 plus reference TRBV2 and TRBJ1-4, the full variable domain is EPEVTQTPSHQVTQMGQEVILRCVPISNHLYFYWYRQILGQKVEFLVSFYNNEISEKSEIFDDQFSVERPDGSNFTLKIRSTKLEDSAMYFCASSTRVGFEKLFFGSGTQLSVL.

V and J are TRBV30 and TRBJ1-1; D unclear. From germline, CDR1 is GTSNPN and CDR2 SVGIG (reference sequence). This CDR3 is built from 13 residues. Trimming took 5 bases from V and 5 from J, leaving 15 bases between them. The CDR3 DNA reads as TGTGCCTGGTTAGACCCTCGGAGGACTGAAGCTTTCTTT. Translated, it gives CAWLDPRRTEAFF.

The chain has TRBV29-1 and TRBJ1-1, with D tentatively TRBD1 (5 bases). Germline assignment: CDR1 SQVTM and CDR2 ANQGSEA. The CDR3 loop spans 12 amino acids. V was pared by 3 bases and J by 4 bases, with 9 bases between. The CDR3 sequence: CSVERGVTEAFF. CDR3 DNA sequence: TGCAGCGTTGAGCGGGGCGTCACTGAAGCTTTCTTT.

The rearrangement uses TRBV14 and TRBJ2-1, with D unresolved. The CDR3 runs 12 residues. CDR1 and CDR2 (germline): SGHDN, FVKESK. Deletions cut 2 bases from V and 13 bases from J, with 12 bases between. CDR3 sequence (DNA): TGTGCCAGCAGCCAATATGAGTACTATCAGTTCTTC. Translating gives CASSQYEYYQFF.

As DNA, the CDR3 is TGTGCCAGTAGTGCCTCCGGGACAGGGGTGACAGATACGCAGTATTTT. Amino acid sequence: CASSASGTGVTDTQYF. The chain uses TRBV19 and TRBJ2-3, with TRBD1 matching over 10 bases. This CDR3 has 16 residues. The J segment lost 3 bases and the V segment lost 5 bases, leaving 8 bases of the junction unmatched. CDR1 LNHDA and CDR2 SQIVND come from the germline V gene (reference sequence).

The chain couples TRBV7-9 to TRBJ1-1; D not resolved. CDR1 and CDR2 from the germline V gene are SEHNR and FQNEAQ (reference sequence). CDR3 length: 13 residues. V was trimmed by 1 base and J by 5 bases, leaving 8 bases between them. The CDR3, as DNA: TGTGCCAGCAGCTTAGTGGTAGAGACTGAAGCTTTCTTT. It encodes CASSLVVETEAFF. Using reference TRBV7-9 and TRBJ1-1 for the parts outside the CDR3, the full variable domain is DTGVSQNPRHKITKRGQNVTFRCDPISEHNRLYWYRQTLGQGPEFLTYFQNEAQLEKSRLLSDRFSAERPKGSFSTLEIQRTEQGDSAMYLCASSLVVETEAFFGQGTRLTVV.

This rearrangement joins TRBV7-7 to TRBJ2-5; D may be TRBD2 (6 bases). This CDR3 is built from 15 residues. Trimming stripped 1 base from V and 2 bases from J, with 11 bases between. From germline, CDR1 is SSHAT and CDR2 FNYEAQ (reference sequence). This CDR3 reads CASSLGAGQQETQYF. The CDR3, as DNA: TGTGCCAGCAGCTTAGGAGCGGGTCAACAAGAGACCCAGTACTTC.

This chain joins TRBV5-4 and TRBJ2-3; D is possibly TRBD2 (5 bases). The CDR3 spans 15 residues. Germline CDR1 reads SGHNT; CDR2 reads YYREEE (reference sequence). V lost 0 bases and J lost 6, with 14 bases in between. The CDR3 loop is CASSLDLSAMDTQYF. In DNA, the CDR3 is TGTGCCAGCAGCTTGGATCTTAGCGCCATGGATACGCAGTATTTT. Using reference TRBV5-4 and TRBJ2-3 for the parts outside the CDR3, the full variable domain is ETGVTQSPTHLIKTRGQQVTLRCSSQSGHNTVSWYQQALGQGPQFIFQYYREEENGRGNFPPRFSGLQFPNYSSELNVNALELDDSALYLCASSLDLSAMDTQYFGPGTRLTVL.

There are a few counts of this clone. The chain combines TRBV5-1 with TRBJ1-1; D remains ambiguous. This CDR3 comprises 16 residues. The ends were cut back, 0 bases at V and 0 bases at J, with 12 bases in the middle. Germline CDR1 and CDR2: SGHRS and YFSETQ. The CDR3 nucleotides read TGCGCCAGCAGCTTGGGTCTGTCACAGATGAACACTGAAGCTTTCTTT. It encodes CASSLGLSQMNTEAFF.